This T cell receptor beta chain was retrieved from a study of molecular identifiers for immune sequencing clone quantification. Naive CD8 T cells were sorted as CD8+CD4-CCR7+CD45RA+. Germline V gene lookup returns CDR1 LNHDA and CDR2 SQIVND (reference sequence). The CDR3 is made up of 16 amino acids. V was trimmed by 5 bases and J by 10 bases, leaving 21 bases between them. Library preparation followed earlier protocols using designated TCR primers. In TCRdb, the PCR reads were re-called with MiXCR into one record per CDR3 protein. The sample yields hundreds of thousands of distinct CDR3 sequences, roughly a fifth seen once.

What was sequenced was naive CD8+ T cells from blood, with Jurkat cell RNA spiked in. Subset denoted: FACS-sorted CD8+CD4-CCR7+CD45RA+ naive T cells. V gene TRBV19 combines with J gene TRBJ1-6; D remains ambiguous. The receptor was derived from a human donor in good health. Some libraries in this study had Jurkat cell RNA spiked in. The CDR3 DNA follows: TGTGCCAGTAGTCCTTCGGTGGGCAGGTCAAACTCACCCCTCCACTTT. This encodes CASSPSVGRSNSPLHF. The whole variable domain, remainder taken from reference TRBV19 and TRBJ1-6, is DGGITQSPKYLFRKEGQNVTLSCEQNLNHDAMYWYRQDPGQGLRLIYYSQIVNDFQKGDIAEGYSVSREKKESFPLTVTSAQKNPTAFYLCASSPSVGRSNSPLHFGNGTRLTVT.